One T cell receptor (beta chain) is described in this entry. Some clones are missing from TCRdb's copy, which holds only in-frame ones; the method was immunoSEQ multiplex PCR. Of roughly 34,000 clones in the sample, 88% were seen once. From germline, CDR1 is MDHEN and CDR2 SYDVKM. This CDR3 region has 13 residues. With 5 bases removed from V and 2 bases from J, the gap between germline ends came to 10 bases. The data were obtained in a study of blood T cell repertoires in COVID-19. The origin of this receptor is a woman older than 75 with active or convalescent COVID-19. This rearrangement joins TRBV28 to TRBJ2-7; TRBD1 might be the D (5 bases). The sequencing input was peripheral blood. The CDR3, as DNA: TGTGCCAGCAGTCTGACAGTAACCTACGAGCAGTACTTC. As protein: CASSLTVTYEQYF. The full variable domain, its missing parts supplied by reference TRBV28 and TRBJ2-7, is DVKVTQSSRYLVKRTGEKVFLECVQDMDHENMFWYRQDPGLGLRLIYFSYDVKMKEKGDIPEGYSVSREKKERFSLILESASTNQTSMYLCASSLTVTYEQYFGPGTRLTVT.